This paragraph covers one TCR beta chain sequence. Its specificity is unknown. This record belongs to a study of T cell clonotyping in hematopoietic cell transplantation. Study-wide points: After transplant, recipient diversity fell while pathologically expanded clonotypes grew through day 180. At the given depth, recipient repertoires were over 97% de novo clonotypes.

V shed 4 bases and J shed 2 bases, with 6 bases lying between them. Germline V lookup: CDR1 SNHLY, CDR2 FYNNEI. The CDR3 length is 13 residues. Sequenced by immunoSEQ multiplex PCR; TCRdb stores in-frame clones only, minus some. The repertoire holds about 44,000 clones, with around 94% as singletons. This sequence was found in a woman aged 45 to 65 in good health. Some clones in this sample may be carry-over from other donors' samples. Input material: peripheral blood mononuclear cells. The gene calls are TRBV2 and TRBJ1-5; unclear D gene. The CDR3: CASSGTRNQPQHF. CDR3 nucleotides: TGTGCCAGCAGTGGGACCCGCAATCAGCCCCAGCATTTT.